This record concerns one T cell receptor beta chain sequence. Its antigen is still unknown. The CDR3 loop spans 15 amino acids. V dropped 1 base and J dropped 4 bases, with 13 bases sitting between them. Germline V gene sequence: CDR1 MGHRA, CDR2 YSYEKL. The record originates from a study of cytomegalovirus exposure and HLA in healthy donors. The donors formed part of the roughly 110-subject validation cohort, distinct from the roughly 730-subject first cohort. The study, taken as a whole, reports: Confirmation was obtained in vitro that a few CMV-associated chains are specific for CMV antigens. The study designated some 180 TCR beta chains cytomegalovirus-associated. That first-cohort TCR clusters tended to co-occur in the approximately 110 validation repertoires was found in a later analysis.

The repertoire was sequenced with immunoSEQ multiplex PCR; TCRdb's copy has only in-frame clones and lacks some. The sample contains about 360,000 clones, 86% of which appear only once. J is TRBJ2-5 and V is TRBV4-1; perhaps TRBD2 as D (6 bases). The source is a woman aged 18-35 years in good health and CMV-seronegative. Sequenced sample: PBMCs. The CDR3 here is CASSQGPLSGETQYF. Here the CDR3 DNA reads TGCGCCAGCAGCCAAGGACCCCTTAGCGGAGAGACCCAGTACTTC.